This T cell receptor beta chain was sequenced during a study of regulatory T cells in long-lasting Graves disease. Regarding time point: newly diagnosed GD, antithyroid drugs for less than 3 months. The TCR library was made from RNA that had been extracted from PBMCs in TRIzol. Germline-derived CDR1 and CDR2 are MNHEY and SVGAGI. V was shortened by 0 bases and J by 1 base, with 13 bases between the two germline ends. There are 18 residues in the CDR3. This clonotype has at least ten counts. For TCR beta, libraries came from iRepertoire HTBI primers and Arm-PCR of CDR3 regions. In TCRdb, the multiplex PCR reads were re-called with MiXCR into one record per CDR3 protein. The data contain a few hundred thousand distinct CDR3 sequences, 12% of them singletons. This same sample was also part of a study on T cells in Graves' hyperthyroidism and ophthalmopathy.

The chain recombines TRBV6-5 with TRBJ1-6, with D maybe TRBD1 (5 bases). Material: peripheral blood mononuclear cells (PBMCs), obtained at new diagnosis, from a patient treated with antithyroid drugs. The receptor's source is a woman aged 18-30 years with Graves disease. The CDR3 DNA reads TGTGCCAGCAGTTACTCGAACTCAGGGATATCCTATAATTCACCCCTCCACTTT. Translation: CASSYSNSGISYNSPLHF.